Listed below are T cell receptor beta chains from one sample, sequenced in a study of cytomegalovirus exposure and HLA in healthy donors. Here immunoSEQ multiplex PCR was the method, and the copy in TCRdb shows in-frame clones only, minus some. The table includes under 85,000 clones, around 77% detected once. Sequencing input: PBMCs. These receptors were collected from a woman in her twenties or thirties in good health and CMV-seronegative. CDR3s include the opening cysteine and the closing phenylalanine or tryptophan. The D gene is left open where the match is weak. Size is stated for part of the rows, as once, few or many counts, or as a class when the clone is expanded.

D gene: TRBD1
clone size: -
J gene: TRBJ1-5
V gene: TRBV2
CDR3 DNA: TGTGCCAGCCGGGGACAGTTAAATCAGCCCCAGCATTTT
CDR3 protein: CASRGQLNQPQHF

D gene: -
clone size: -
J gene: TRBJ1-2
V gene: TRBV5-1
CDR3 DNA: TGCGCCAGCAAGGCCCTCGGGGGCTACACCTTC
CDR3 protein: CASKALGGYTF

D gene: -
clone size: -
J gene: TRBJ2-1
V gene: TRBV29-1
CDR3 DNA: TGCAGCGTTAAACGTTCGGAGTCCAATAGGTTTGATGAGCAGTTCTTC
CDR3 protein: CSVKRSESNRFDEQFF

D gene: -
clone size: -
J gene: TRBJ1-6
V gene: TRBV19
CDR3 DNA: TGTGCCAGTACCCCTGACAGAGTAAATAATTCACCCCTCCACTTT
CDR3 protein: CASTPDRVNNSPLHF

D gene: TRBD2
clone size: -
J gene: TRBJ2-7
V gene: TRBV30
CDR3 DNA: TGTGCCTGGAGTGTAGGACTAGCGGGAAGCGAGCAGTACTTC
CDR3 protein: CAWSVGLAGSEQYF

D gene: TRBD1
clone size: few
J gene: TRBJ1-3
V gene: TRBV10-2
CDR3 DNA: TGCGCCAGCACCTCACAGGGGTTAGCTGGAAACACCATATATTTT
CDR3 protein: CASTSQGLAGNTIYF

D gene: -
clone size: -
J gene: TRBJ1-2
V gene: TRBV30
CDR3 DNA: TGTGCCTGGAGCGAATTTCGGGGGGCCTATGGCTACACCTTC
CDR3 protein: CAWSEFRGAYGYTF

D gene: -
clone size: -
J gene: TRBJ2-1
V gene: TRBV7-8
CDR3 DNA: TGTGCCAGCAGCTTAGGGCAGTACAATGAGCAGTTCTTC
CDR3 protein: CASSLGQYNEQFF

D gene: -
clone size: once
J gene: TRBJ1-6
V gene: TRBV30
CDR3 DNA: TGTGCCTGGAGTGGGGCGGGTAGCTCCTATAATTCACCCCTCCACTTT
CDR3 protein: CAWSGAGSSYNSPLHF

D gene: -
clone size: -
J gene: TRBJ1-5
V gene: TRBV28
CDR3 DNA: TGTGCCAGCAGTTTAAATACGAGGGTTAGGCAGCCCCAGCATTTT
CDR3 protein: CASSLNTRVRQPQHF

D gene: TRBD2
clone size: -
J gene: TRBJ2-7
V gene: TRBV4-3
CDR3 DNA: TGCGCCAGCAGCCAAGAACCGGGACTAGCGGGCTTCGAGGTTGGCGAGCAGTACTTC
CDR3 protein: CASSQEPGLAGFEVGEQYF

D gene: -
clone size: once
J gene: TRBJ2-6
V gene: TRBV29-1
CDR3 DNA: TGCAGCGTTGAATCGGGCTCTGGGGCCAACGTCCTGACTTTC
CDR3 protein: CSVESGSGANVLTF

D gene: -
clone size: -
J gene: TRBJ1-1
V gene: TRBV13
CDR3 DNA: TGTGCCAGCAGCTTAATTAACTACGGGAACACTGAAGCTTTCTTT
CDR3 protein: CASSLINYGNTEAFF

D gene: -
clone size: few
J gene: TRBJ2-3
V gene: TRBV9
CDR3 DNA: TGTGCCAGCAGCGTAGGTCAGATTTTCACAGATACGCAGTATTTT
CDR3 protein: CASSVGQIFTDTQYF

D gene: TRBD1
clone size: -
J gene: TRBJ2-2
V gene: TRBV11-2
CDR3 DNA: TGTGCCAGCAGCCACCTTTACAGGGGGCGGCTCACCGGGGAGCTGTTTTTT
CDR3 protein: CASSHLYRGRLTGELFF

D gene: TRBD2
clone size: -
J gene: TRBJ2-1
V gene: TRBV7-8
CDR3 DNA: TGTGCCAGCAGCCCCCACCGGGAGGGCCGAATTAACAATGAGCAGTTCTTC
CDR3 protein: CASSPHREGRINNEQFF

D gene: -
clone size: -
J gene: TRBJ1-4
V gene: TRBV4-1
CDR3 DNA: TGCGCCAGCAGCCAAGACGCAGGCCGGCGTGAGAATGAAAAACTGTTTTTT
CDR3 protein: CASSQDAGRRENEKLFF

D gene: TRBD1
clone size: -
J gene: TRBJ1-4
V gene: TRBV15
CDR3 DNA: TGTGCCACCAGCGGACGGACAGGGAACGGAAATGAAAAACTGTTTTTT
CDR3 protein: CATSGRTGNGNEKLFF

D gene: -
clone size: -
J gene: TRBJ1-1
V gene: TRBV6-5
CDR3 DNA: TGTGCCAGCAGTTACTCCGTGTACACTGAAGCTTTCTTT
CDR3 protein: CASSYSVYTEAFF

D gene: -
clone size: -
J gene: TRBJ1-5
V gene: TRBV15
CDR3 DNA: TGTGCCACCAGCAGAGACAGGGTCAATCAGCCCCAGCATTTT
CDR3 protein: CATSRDRVNQPQHF

D gene: -
clone size: -
J gene: TRBJ2-7
V gene: TRBV11-2
CDR3 DNA: TGTGCCAGCAGCTTAGAGGTCAGAGACCCCCGGGGCTTC
CDR3 protein: CASSLEVRDPRGF

D gene: -
clone size: few
J gene: TRBJ2-1
V gene: TRBV29-1
CDR3 DNA: TGCAGCGTTGAAGGATCGGTCTCCGGGACCTACAATGAGCAGTTCTTC
CDR3 protein: CSVEGSVSGTYNEQFF

D gene: -
clone size: -
J gene: TRBJ1-2
V gene: TRBV15
CDR3 DNA: TGTGCCACCAGCAGAGGGGCTACTCGCTACACCTTC
CDR3 protein: CATSRGATRYTF

D gene: -
clone size: -
J gene: TRBJ1-2
V gene: TRBV30
CDR3 DNA: TGTGCCTGGAGTGAGCTGCATGGCTACACCTTC
CDR3 protein: CAWSELHGYTF

D gene: TRBD2
clone size: -
J gene: TRBJ2-7
V gene: TRBV7-8
CDR3 DNA: TGTGCCAGCAGCTTCACTAGCGGTGCCAGCTCCTACGAGCAGTACTTC
CDR3 protein: CASSFTSGASSYEQYF

D gene: -
clone size: -
J gene: TRBJ1-2
V gene: TRBV5-1
CDR3 DNA: TGCGCCAGCAGCTTGGAGACAGGAACTAACTATGGCTACACCTTC
CDR3 protein: CASSLETGTNYGYTF

D gene: TRBD1
clone size: -
J gene: TRBJ1-2
V gene: TRBV6-1
CDR3 DNA: TGTGCCAGCAGTGACTTACTTTTGGGGACAGGGTTATCCGGCTATGGCTACACCTTC
CDR3 protein: CASSDLLLGTGLSGYGYTF

D gene: TRBD1
clone size: once
J gene: TRBJ2-5
V gene: TRBV18
CDR3 DNA: TGTGCCAGCTCACCAGCTCCGGGACAGGGGTTCAGAGAGACCCAGTACTTC
CDR3 protein: CASSPAPGQGFRETQYF

D gene: -
clone size: once
J gene: TRBJ2-1
V gene: TRBV5-1
CDR3 DNA: TGCGCCAGCAGCGTATTTCAGGGACTTGGGGAGCAGTTCTTC
CDR3 protein: CASSVFQGLGEQFF

D gene: -
clone size: few
J gene: TRBJ2-6
V gene: TRBV4-3
CDR3 DNA: TGCGCCAGCAGCCCATCACCAAGGGGCCCAGAAAGTGGGGCCAACGTCCTGACTTTC
CDR3 protein: CASSPSPRGPESGANVLTF

D gene: TRBD2
clone size: -
J gene: TRBJ2-4
V gene: TRBV2
CDR3 DNA: TGTGCCAGCAGTTTCAAGCGGGAGAGGCGAAACATTCAGTACTTC
CDR3 protein: CASSFKRERRNIQYF

D gene: TRBD1
clone size: once
J gene: TRBJ1-2
V gene: TRBV7-6
CDR3 DNA: TGTGCCAGCAGCTTACAGGGGGATGGCTACACCTTC
CDR3 protein: CASSLQGDGYTF

D gene: -
clone size: -
J gene: TRBJ1-5
V gene: TRBV5-6
CDR3 DNA: TGTGCCAGCAGCTACGGGGGTAGTGGGATGCGGCATTTT
CDR3 protein: CASSYGGSGMRHF

D gene: -
clone size: -
J gene: TRBJ2-1
V gene: TRBV15
CDR3 DNA: TGTGCCACCGGAGGGGGTGGCGGGAGAAGCAATGAGCAGTTCTTC
CDR3 protein: CATGGGGGRSNEQFF

D gene: TRBD2
clone size: -
J gene: TRBJ2-1
V gene: TRBV7-8
CDR3 DNA: TGTGCCAGCAGCCCCCCGGGACTAGCGGGGGGCAACAAGCAGTTCTTC
CDR3 protein: CASSPPGLAGGNKQFF

D gene: -
clone size: -
J gene: TRBJ1-2
V gene: TRBV20-1
CDR3 DNA: TGCAGTGCCGAGCAGGGCTATGGCTACACCTTC
CDR3 protein: CSAEQGYGYTF

D gene: TRBD2
clone size: -
J gene: TRBJ2-5
V gene: TRBV9
CDR3 DNA: TGTGCCAGCAGCCCCCTCTCGTGGACGCGGGGGAAAGAGACCCAGTACTTC
CDR3 protein: CASSPLSWTRGKETQYF

D gene: -
clone size: -
J gene: TRBJ1-6
V gene: TRBV21-1
CDR3 DNA: TGTGCCAGCAGCAAAGTGGAGGTCAGGATTAATTCACCCCTCCACTTT
CDR3 protein: CASSKVEVRINSPLHF

D gene: -
clone size: few
J gene: TRBJ2-1
V gene: TRBV4-1
CDR3 DNA: TGCGCCAGCAGCCAAGATCAGGCCTACGGCAATGAGCAGTTCTTC
CDR3 protein: CASSQDQAYGNEQFF

D gene: -
clone size: -
J gene: TRBJ2-1
V gene: TRBV4-1
CDR3 DNA: TGCGCCAGCAATCCGGAGGGCAACAATGAGCAGTTCTTC
CDR3 protein: CASNPEGNNEQFF

D gene: -
clone size: -
J gene: TRBJ2-1
V gene: TRBV6-4
CDR3 DNA: TGTGCCAGCAGTGACGGACAGCAGGAGTACAATGAGCAGTTCTTC
CDR3 protein: CASSDGQQEYNEQFF

D gene: -
clone size: -
J gene: TRBJ2-1
V gene: TRBV2
CDR3 DNA: TGTGCCAGCAGTGAGGGGGGCTCCTACAATGAGCAGTTCTTC
CDR3 protein: CASSEGGSYNEQFF